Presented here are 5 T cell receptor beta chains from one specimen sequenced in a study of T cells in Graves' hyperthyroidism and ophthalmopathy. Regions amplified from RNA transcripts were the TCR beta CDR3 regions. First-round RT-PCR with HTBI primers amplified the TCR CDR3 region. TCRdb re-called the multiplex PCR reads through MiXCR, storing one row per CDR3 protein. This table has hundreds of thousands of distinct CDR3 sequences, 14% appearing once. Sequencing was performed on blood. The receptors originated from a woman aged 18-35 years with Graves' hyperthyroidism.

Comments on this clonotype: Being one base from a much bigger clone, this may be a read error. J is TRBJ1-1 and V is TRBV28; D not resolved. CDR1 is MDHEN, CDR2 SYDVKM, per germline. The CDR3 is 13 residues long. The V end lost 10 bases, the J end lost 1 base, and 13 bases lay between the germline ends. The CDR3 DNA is TGTGCCAACACCTTAAGCGAGAACACTGAAGCTTTCTTT. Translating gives CANTLSENTEAFF.

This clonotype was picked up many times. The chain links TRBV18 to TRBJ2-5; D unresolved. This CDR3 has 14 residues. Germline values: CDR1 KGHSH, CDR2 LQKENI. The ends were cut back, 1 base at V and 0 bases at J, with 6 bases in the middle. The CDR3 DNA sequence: TGTGCCAGCTCACCACGTGGTAACCAAGAGACCCAGTACTTC. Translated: CASSPRGNQETQYF.

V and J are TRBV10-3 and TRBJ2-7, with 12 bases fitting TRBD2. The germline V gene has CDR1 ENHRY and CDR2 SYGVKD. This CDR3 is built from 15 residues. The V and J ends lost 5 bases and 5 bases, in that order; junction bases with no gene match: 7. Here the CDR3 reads CAISLTSGSNHEQYF. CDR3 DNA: TGTGCCATCAGTCTGACTAGCGGGAGTAACCACGAGCAGTACTTC.

CDR3 sequence reads: CASSVATGTSGRYNEQFF. Written as DNA, the CDR3 is TGTGCCAGCAGCGTAGCTACCGGGACTAGCGGGAGGTACAATGAGCAGTTCTTC. The rearrangement uses TRBV9 and TRBJ2-1, with TRBD2 identical over 15 bases. The CDR3 has 18 residues. The V gene end was trimmed by 0 bases and the J gene end by 4 bases; junction bases not matched to a gene: 5. Germline V gene sequence: CDR1 SGDLS, CDR2 YYNGEE. Using reference TRBV9 and TRBJ2-1 for the parts outside the CDR3, the full variable domain is DSGVTQTPKHLITATGQRVTLRCSPRSGDLSVYWYQQSLDQGLQFLIQYYNGEERAKGNILERFSAQQFPDLHSELNLSSLELGDSALYFCASSVATGTSGRYNEQFFGPGTRLTVL.

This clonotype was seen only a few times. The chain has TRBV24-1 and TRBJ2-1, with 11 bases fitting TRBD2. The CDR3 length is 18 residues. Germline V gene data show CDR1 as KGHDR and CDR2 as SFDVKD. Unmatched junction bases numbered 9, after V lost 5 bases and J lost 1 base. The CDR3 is CATSVASGRRGSYNEQFF. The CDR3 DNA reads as TGTGCCACCAGTGTAGCTAGCGGGAGGAGGGGATCCTACAATGAGCAGTTCTTC.